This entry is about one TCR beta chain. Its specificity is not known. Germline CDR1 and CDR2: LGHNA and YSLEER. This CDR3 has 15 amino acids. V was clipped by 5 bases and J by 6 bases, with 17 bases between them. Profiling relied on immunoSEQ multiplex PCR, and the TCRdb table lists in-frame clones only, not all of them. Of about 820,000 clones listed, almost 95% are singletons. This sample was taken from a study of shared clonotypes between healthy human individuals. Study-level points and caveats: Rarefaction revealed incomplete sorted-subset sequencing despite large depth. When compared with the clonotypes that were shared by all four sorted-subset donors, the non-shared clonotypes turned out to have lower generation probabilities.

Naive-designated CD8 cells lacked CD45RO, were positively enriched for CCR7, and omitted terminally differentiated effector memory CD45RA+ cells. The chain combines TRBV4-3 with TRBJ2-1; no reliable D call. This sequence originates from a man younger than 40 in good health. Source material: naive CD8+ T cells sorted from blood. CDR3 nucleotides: TGCGCCAGCAGCATGTCCTTAGCTAGGCGCAATGAGCAGTTCTTC. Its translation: CASSMSLARRNEQFF.